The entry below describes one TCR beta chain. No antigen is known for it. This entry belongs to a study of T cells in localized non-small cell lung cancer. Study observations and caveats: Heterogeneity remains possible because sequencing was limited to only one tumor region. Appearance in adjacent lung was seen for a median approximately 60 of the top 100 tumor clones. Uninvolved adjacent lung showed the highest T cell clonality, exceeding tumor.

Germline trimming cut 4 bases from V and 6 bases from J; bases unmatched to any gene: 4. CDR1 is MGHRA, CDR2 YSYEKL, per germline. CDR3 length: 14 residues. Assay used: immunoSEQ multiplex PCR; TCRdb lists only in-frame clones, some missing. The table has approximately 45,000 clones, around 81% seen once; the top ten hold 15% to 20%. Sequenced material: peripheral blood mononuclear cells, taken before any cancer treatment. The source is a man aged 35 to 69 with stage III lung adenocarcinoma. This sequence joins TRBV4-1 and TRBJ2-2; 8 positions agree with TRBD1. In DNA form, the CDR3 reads TGCGCCAGCAGCCGCTCACAGGGGGCCGGGGAGCTGTTTTTT. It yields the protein CASSRSQGAGELFF.